This T cell receptor (beta chain) came from a study of blood T cell repertoires in COVID-19. Study context: Specimens from acute and convalescent COVID-19 originated in the United States, Italy and Spain.

TCRdb keeps only in-frame clones here, not all; method: immunoSEQ multiplex PCR. Of some 150,000 clones listed, 70% to 85% are singletons. In Cohort 3, a recovered donor had either two negative PCRs, clearance, or symptom resolution. This CDR3 is 16 amino acids long. V was clipped by 3 bases and J by 6 bases; unmatched bases: 13. CDR1 is LGHDT and CDR2 is YNNKEL in the germline V gene (reference sequence). The rearrangement uses TRBV3-1 (or the pseudogene TRBV3-2) and TRBJ1-2; 7 bases agree with TRBD1. The receptor was isolated from a middle-aged man who had recovered from COVID-19. Specimen: PBMCs or T cells enriched from blood (not recorded which). Here the CDR3 DNA reads TGTGCCAGCAGCCACACTACAACGACAGGGCTTAATGGCTACACCTTC. Protein product: CASSHTTTTGLNGYTF.